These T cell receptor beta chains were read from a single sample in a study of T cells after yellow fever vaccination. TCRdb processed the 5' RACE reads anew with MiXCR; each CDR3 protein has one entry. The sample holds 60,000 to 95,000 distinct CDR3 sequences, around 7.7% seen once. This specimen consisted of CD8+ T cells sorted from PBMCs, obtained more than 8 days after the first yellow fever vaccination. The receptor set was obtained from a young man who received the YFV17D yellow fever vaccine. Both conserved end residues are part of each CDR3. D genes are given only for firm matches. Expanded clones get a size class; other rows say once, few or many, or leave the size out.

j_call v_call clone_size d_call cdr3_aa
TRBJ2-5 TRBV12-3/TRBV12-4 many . CASSLAGPQETQYF
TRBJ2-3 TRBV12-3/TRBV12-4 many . CASSLDGVGDTQYF
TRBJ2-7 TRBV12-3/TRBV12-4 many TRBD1 CASSLGRTGWGEQYF
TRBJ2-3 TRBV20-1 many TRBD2 CSARLLARITDTQYF
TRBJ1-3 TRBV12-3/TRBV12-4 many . CASIWFESSGNTIYF
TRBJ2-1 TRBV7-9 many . CASSFGTEQFF
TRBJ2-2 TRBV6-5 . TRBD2 CASSYFSGDTGELFF
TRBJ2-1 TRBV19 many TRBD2 CASSIGSGGDYNEQFF
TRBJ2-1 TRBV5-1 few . CASSLSLVHDEQFF
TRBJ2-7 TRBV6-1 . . CASSITRDFSSYEQYF
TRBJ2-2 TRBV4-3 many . CASSQGDQVAGELFF
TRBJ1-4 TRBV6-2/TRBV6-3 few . CASSWPPLNQGEKLFF
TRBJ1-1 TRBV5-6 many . CASSLDGALRWNTEAFF
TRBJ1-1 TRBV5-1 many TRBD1 CASSFTGTGYEAFF
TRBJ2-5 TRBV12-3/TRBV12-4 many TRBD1 CASSFTGGQETQYF
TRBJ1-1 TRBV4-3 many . CASSQGFMNTEAFF
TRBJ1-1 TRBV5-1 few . CASSPYRVDGTEAFF
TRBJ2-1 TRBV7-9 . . CASKPSESLGDEQFF
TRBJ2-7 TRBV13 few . CASSLGPLYEQYF
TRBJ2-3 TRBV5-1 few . CASSGSGPSRTDTQYF
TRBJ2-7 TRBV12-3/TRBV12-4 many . CASSFSKSYEQYF
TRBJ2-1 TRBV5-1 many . CASSLVGGGIEQFF
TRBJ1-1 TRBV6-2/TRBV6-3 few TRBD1 CASSYGTGPEAFF
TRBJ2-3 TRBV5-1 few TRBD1 CASSLGQGAGDTQYF
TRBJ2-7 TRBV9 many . CASSVDAPSDEQYF
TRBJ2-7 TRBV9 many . CASSVGGGPTYEQYF
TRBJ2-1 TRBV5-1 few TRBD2 CASSLRSGGYNEQFF
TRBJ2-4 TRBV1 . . CTSSHRGGEGCERGKNIQYF
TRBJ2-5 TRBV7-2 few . CASSLISWDTPQETQYF
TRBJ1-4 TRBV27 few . CATSGGETNEKLFF
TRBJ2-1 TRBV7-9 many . CASSFTRGSTYNEQFF
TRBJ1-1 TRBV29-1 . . CSGAGGPEAFF
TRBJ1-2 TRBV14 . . CASSQVGGGMGYTF
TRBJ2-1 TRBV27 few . CASSLGGPYYNEQFF
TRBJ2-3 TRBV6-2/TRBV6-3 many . CASGLPWDTQYF
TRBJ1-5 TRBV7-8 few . CASSGRAGKPQHF
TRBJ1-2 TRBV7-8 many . CASSLTRETGIGLGYTF
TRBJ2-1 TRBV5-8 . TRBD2 CASSLGAGGFNNEQFF
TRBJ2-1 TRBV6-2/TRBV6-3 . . CATGPGAYNEQFF
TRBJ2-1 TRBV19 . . CASSWAGVSEQFF
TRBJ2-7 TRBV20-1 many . CSARDSWTVSEQYF
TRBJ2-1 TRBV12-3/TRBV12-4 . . CASRSLQGSSYNEQFF
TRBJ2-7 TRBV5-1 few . CASSSEIGPYEQYF
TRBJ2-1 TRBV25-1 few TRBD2 CASTHSGGDNEQFF
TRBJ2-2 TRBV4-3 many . CASSQDLGVGTGELFF
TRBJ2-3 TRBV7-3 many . CASSYTGSTDTQYF
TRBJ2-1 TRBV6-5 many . CASSYRGNEQFF
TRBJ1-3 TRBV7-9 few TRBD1 CASSPWDRAGNTIYF
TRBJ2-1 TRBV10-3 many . CAISESGSSYNEQFF
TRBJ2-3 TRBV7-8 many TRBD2 CASDHQRSGGPTDTQYF
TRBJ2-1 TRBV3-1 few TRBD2 CASSHAGEEQFF
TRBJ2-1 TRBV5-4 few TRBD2 CASSPAGGWAEQFF